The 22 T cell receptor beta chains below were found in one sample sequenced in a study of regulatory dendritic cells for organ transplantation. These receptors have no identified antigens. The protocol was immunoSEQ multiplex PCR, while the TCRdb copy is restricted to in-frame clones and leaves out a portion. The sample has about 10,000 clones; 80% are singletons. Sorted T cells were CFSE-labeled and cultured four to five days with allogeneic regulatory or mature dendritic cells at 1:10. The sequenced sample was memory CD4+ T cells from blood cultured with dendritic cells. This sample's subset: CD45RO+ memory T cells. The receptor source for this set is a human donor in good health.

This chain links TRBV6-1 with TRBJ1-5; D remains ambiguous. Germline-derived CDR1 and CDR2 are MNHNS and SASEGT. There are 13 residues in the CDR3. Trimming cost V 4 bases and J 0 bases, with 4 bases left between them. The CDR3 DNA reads TGTGCCAGCAGTGGAGATAGCAATCAGCCCCAGCATTTT. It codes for CASSGDSNQPQHF.

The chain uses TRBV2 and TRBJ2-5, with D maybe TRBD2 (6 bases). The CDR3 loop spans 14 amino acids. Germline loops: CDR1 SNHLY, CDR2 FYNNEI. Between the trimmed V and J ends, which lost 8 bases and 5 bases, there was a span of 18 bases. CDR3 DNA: TGTGCCAGCTTGGGGAGACTAGTTCGTGAGACCCAGTACTTC. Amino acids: CASLGRLVRETQYF.

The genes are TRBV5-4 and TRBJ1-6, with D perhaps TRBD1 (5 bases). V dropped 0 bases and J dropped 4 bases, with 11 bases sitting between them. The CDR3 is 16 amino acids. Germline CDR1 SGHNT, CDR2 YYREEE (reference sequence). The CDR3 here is CASSLGGTGYNSPLHF. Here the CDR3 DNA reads TGTGCCAGCAGCTTGGGAGGCACAGGTTATAATTCACCCCTCCACTTT.

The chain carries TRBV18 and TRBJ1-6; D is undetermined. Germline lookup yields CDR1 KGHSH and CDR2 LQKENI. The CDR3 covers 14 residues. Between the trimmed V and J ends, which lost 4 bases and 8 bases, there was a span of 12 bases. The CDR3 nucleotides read TGTGCCAGCTCACAAGGAGGGTTACATTCACCCCTCCACTTT. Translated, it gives CASSQGGLHSPLHF.

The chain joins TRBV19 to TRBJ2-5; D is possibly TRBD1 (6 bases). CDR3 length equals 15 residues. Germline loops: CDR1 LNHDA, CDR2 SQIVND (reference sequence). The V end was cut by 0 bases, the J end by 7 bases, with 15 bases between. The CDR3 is CASSIDAGTRVTQYF. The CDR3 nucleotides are TGTGCCAGTAGTATAGATGCCGGGACAAGGGTGACCCAGTACTTC.

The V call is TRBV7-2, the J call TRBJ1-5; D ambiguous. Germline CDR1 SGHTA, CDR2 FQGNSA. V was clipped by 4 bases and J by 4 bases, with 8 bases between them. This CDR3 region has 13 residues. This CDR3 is CASSSGRNQPQHF. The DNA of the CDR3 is TGTGCCAGCAGCTCCGGACGGAATCAGCCCCAGCATTTT. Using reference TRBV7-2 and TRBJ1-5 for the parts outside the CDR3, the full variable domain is GAGVSQSPSNKVTEKGKDVELRCDPISGHTALYWYRQSLGQGLEFLIYFQGNSAPDKSGLPSDRFSAERTGGSVSTLTIQRTQQEDSAVYLCASSSGRNQPQHFGDGTRLSIL.

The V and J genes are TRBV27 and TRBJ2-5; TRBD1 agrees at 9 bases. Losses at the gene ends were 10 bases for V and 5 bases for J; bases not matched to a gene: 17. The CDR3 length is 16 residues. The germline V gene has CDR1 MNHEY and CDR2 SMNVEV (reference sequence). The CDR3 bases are TGTGCCACCAAAGGGACAGGGTACGTGAACGGGGAGACCCAGTACTTC. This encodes CATKGTGYVNGETQYF.

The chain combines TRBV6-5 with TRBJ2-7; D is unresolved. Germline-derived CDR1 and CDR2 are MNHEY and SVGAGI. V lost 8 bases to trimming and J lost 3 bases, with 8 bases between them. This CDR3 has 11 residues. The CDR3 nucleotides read TGTGCCAGCGGGAAGGGCTACGAGCAGTACTTC. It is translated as CASGKGYEQYF.

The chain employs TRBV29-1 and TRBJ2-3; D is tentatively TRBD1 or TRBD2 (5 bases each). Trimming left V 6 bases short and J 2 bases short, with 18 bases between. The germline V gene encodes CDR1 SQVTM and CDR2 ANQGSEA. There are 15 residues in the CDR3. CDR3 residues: CSVLRDLTTTDTQYF. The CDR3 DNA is TGCAGCGTCCTCCGGGACCTCACAACCACAGATACGCAGTATTTT.

CDR3 sequence: CASSSGTSGTQYF. In DNA form, the CDR3 reads TGTGCCAGCAGCTCCGGGACTAGTGGGACCCAGTACTTC. The chain combines TRBV7-3 with TRBJ2-5; 8 bases are a match to TRBD2. The germline V gene has CDR1 SGHTA and CDR2 FQGTGA. The CDR3 length is 13 residues. Trimming took 4 bases from V and 7 from J; bases not matched to a gene: 5.

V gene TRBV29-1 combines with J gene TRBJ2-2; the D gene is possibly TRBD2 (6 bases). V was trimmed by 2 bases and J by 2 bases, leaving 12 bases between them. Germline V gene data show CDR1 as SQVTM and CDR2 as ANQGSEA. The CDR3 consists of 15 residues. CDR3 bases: TGCAGCGTTGAACCTCTAGCGCGAAACACCGGGGAGCTGTTTTTT. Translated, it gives CSVEPLARNTGELFF.

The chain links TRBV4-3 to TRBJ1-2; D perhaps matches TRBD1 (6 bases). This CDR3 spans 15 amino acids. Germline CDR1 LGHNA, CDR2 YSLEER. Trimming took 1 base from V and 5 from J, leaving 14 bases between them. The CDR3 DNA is TGCGCCAGCAGCCAAGTGGGGGGGCAGAAGTATGGCTACACCTTC. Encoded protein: CASSQVGGQKYGYTF.

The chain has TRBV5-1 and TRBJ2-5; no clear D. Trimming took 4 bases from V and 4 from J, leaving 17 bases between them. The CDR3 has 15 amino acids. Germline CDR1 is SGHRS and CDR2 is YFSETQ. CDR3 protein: CASSPNPLSAETQYF. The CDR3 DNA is TGCGCCAGCAGCCCCAACCCCTTAAGTGCAGAGACCCAGTACTTC. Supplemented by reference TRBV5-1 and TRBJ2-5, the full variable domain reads KAGVTQTPRYLIKTRGQQVTLSCSPISGHRSVSWYQQTPGQGLQFLFEYFSETQRNKGNFPGRFSGRQFSNSRSEMNVSTLELGDSALYLCASSPNPLSAETQYFGPGTRLLVL.

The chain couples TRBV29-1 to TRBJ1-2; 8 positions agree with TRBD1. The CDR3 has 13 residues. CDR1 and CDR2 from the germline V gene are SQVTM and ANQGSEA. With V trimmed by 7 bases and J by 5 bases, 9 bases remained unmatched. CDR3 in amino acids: CSALGQARYGYTF. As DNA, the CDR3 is TGCAGCGCTCTGGGACAGGCGAGATATGGCTACACCTTC.

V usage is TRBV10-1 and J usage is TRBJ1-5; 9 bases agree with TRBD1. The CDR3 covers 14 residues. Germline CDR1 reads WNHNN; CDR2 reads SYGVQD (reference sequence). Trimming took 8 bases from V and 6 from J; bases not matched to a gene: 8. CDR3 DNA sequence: TGCGCCAGCTCCCGGACAGGGGCAGCTCAGCCCCAGCATTTT. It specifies CASSRTGAAQPQHF.

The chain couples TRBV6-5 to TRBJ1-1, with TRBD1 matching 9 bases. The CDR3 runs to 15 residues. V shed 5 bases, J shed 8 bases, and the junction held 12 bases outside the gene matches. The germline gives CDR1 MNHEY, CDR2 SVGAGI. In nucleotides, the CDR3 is TGTGCCAGCAGTAGACCGGGACAGGGCGTTTTGGAAGCTTTCTTT. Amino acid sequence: CASSRPGQGVLEAFF.

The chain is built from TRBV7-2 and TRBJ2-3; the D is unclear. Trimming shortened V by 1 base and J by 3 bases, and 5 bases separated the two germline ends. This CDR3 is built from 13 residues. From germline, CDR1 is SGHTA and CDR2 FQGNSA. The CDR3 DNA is TGTGCCAGCAGCTTAGTTGGAACAGATACGCAGTATTTT. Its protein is CASSLVGTDTQYF.

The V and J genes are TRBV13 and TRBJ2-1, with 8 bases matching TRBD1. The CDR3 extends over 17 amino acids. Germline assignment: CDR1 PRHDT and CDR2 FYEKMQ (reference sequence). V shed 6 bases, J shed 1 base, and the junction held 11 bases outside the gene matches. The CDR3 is CASRFATGGGSYNEQFF. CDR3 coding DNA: TGTGCCAGCAGGTTCGCAACAGGGGGTGGGTCCTACAATGAGCAGTTCTTC.

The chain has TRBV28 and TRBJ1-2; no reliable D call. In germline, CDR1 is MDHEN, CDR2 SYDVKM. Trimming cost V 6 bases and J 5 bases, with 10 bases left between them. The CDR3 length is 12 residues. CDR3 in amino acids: CASSLAPYGYTF. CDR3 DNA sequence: TGTGCCAGCAGCCTCGCGCCTTATGGCTACACCTTC.

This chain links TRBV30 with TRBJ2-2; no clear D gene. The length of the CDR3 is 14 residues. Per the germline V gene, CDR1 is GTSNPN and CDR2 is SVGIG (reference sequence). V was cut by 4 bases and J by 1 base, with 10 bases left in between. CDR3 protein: CAWNGIKNTGELFF. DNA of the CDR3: TGTGCCTGGAATGGGATAAAGAACACCGGGGAGCTGTTTTTT.

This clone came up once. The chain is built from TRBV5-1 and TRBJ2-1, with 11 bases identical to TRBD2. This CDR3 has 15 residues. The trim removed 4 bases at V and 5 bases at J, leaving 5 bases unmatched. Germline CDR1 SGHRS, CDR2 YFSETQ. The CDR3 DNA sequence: TGCGCCAGCAGCCCCTCTAGCGGGAGGAACAATGAGCAGTTCTTC. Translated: CASSPSSGRNNEQFF.

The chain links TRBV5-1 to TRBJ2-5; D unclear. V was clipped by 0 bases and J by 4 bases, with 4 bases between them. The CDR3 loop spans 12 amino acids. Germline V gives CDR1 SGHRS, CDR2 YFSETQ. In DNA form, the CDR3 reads TGCGCCAGCAGCTTGGATTTAGAGACCCAGTACTTC. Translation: CASSLDLETQYF.